The rows below give T cell receptor beta chains drawn from one sample of a study of T cell repertoires in cytomegalovirus infection. TCRdb called the reads again in MiXCR, with one record for every CDR3 protein. Of some 800,000 distinct CDR3 sequences listed, around 29% were seen once; the top ten hold roughly 13%. These receptors' antigens are unknown. The sample in question was cultured CD8+ T cells from PBMCs, obtained from culture after CMV antigen stimulation. These receptors came from a human donor in good health (CMV status not recorded). Some clones in this sample may be carry-over from other donors' samples. CDR3s include the opening cysteine and the closing phenylalanine or tryptophan. D genes are given only for firm matches. Clone size is stated in some rows and not others, as once, few, many or a class when expanded.

.	TRBV27	TRBJ2-1	TRBD2	TGTGCCAGCAGTTTTCTTAGCGGGGGGGCGGGATACAATGAGCAGTTCTTC	CASSFLSGGAGYNEQFF
.	TRBV7-9	TRBJ2-1	TRBD2	TGTGCCAGCATTCAAGACGGGGGGTCACCCTACAATGAGCAGTTCTTC	CASIQDGGSPYNEQFF
few	TRBV10-3	TRBJ2-4	.	TGTGCCATCAGTGAATGGCCACTCGGAAACATTCAGTACTTC	CAISEWPLGNIQYF
many	TRBV7-2	TRBJ1-2	TRBD1	TGTGCCAGCAGCCCTCCGGGACAGGCTATTTCAGGGGGCTATGGCTACACCTTC	CASSPPGQAISGGYGYTF
few	TRBV5-5	TRBJ2-1	TRBD1	TGTGCCAGCAGCGTAGACAGGGGCTCCTACAATGAGCAGTTCTTC	CASSVDRGSYNEQFF
.	TRBV4-2	TRBJ1-2	.	TGTGCCAGCAGCCAAGGGTTGGGCTACACCTTC	CASSQGLGYTF
many	TRBV7-9	TRBJ2-1	TRBD2	TGTGCCAGCAGCTTAAATTTACTAGCGGGGGGTGACAATGAGCAGTTCTTC	CASSLNLLAGGDNEQFF
few	TRBV11-2	TRBJ2-2	TRBD2	TGTGCCAGCAGCCCCCCGGGAGGGCACGGCACCGGGGAGCTGTTTTTT	CASSPPGGHGTGELFF
.	TRBV7-9	TRBJ2-5	.	TGTGCCAGCAGCTTAAGCCAGGGTGTTAAAGAGACCCAGTACTTC	CASSLSQGVKETQYF
few	TRBV6-1	TRBJ2-1	.	TGTGCCAGCGTAGGGAAGGGGTACAATGAGCAGTTCTTC	CASVGKGYNEQFF
many	TRBV6-6	TRBJ1-6	.	TGTGCCAGCAGTTACGGTTGGTCAGACCCCACCCCCCTCCACTTT	CASSYGWSDPTPLHF
.	TRBV4-1	TRBJ2-7	.	TGCGCCAGCAGCCAAGAGTGGCGCGCGAGCTCCTACGAGCAGTACTTC	CASSQEWRASSYEQYF
few	TRBV29-1	TRBJ2-2	.	TGCAGCGTTGCTGGGGCCGACACCGGGGAGCTGTTTTTT	CSVAGADTGELFF
many	TRBV12-5	TRBJ1-1	.	TGTGCCAGCGGGTTAGGGGGAACTGAAGCTTTCTTT	CASGLGGTEAFF
few	TRBV12-5	TRBJ1-2	TRBD1	TGTGCTAGTGGACCCAGCGGGACAGGGCATGGCTACACCTTC	CASGPSGTGHGYTF
.	TRBV7-2	TRBJ1-5	.	TGTGCCAGCAGCTTAATCGGGGTTACGAATCAGCCCCAGCATTTT	CASSLIGVTNQPQHF
.	TRBV25-1	TRBJ2-1	TRBD1	TGTGCCAGCAGTTCCGGGACAGTGAATGAGCAGTTCTTC	CASSSGTVNEQFF
.	TRBV9	TRBJ1-3	.	TGTGCCAGCAGCGTAGCGGTCACTGGCTCTGGAAACACCATATATTTT	CASSVAVTGSGNTIYF
few	TRBV7-4	TRBJ2-5	.	TGTGCCAGCAGCTTAGGCAGAGGGCCCTATTTACAAGAGACCCAGTACTTC	CASSLGRGPYLQETQYF
few	TRBV7-9	TRBJ2-7	TRBD1	TGTGCCAGCAGCACGCCGGGACAGGGTATCCACGAGCAGTACTTC	CASSTPGQGIHEQYF
.	TRBV7-9	TRBJ2-1	TRBD2	TGTGCCAGCAGCTCACCTCTAGCGGGGGCCGTATACAATGAGCAGTTCTTC	CASSSPLAGAVYNEQFF
many	TRBV7-6	TRBJ1-1	.	TGTGCCAGCAGCTCAGAGGGTAAAGCTTTCTTT	CASSSEGKAFF
.	TRBV27	TRBJ1-2	TRBD1	TGTGCCAGCAGTTCCCCGGGACAGGGAGGGGATGGCTACACCTTC	CASSSPGQGGDGYTF
few	TRBV7-9	TRBJ2-1	TRBD2	TGTGCCAGCAGCCCCGGGGTAGCGGGGGGTTACCGCTCCTACAATGAGCAGTTCTTC	CASSPGVAGGYRSYNEQFF
few	TRBV6-5	TRBJ2-5	TRBD2	TGTGCCAGCAGTTACTGGGGGGGGTCGACCCAGTACTTC	CASSYWGGSTQYF
.	TRBV19	TRBJ2-3	.	TGTGCCAGTAGTATAACCGCAAATTCCCGGCTGGATACGCAGTATTTT	CASSITANSRLDTQYF
.	TRBV7-8	TRBJ1-5	.	TGTGCCAGCAGCTTAGGCAGAATGTCCAACCAGCCCCAGCATTTT	CASSLGRMSNQPQHF
many	TRBV6-1	TRBJ2-3	TRBD2	TGTGCCAGCAGTGAAGCTAGCGGGGGGGCCACAGATACGCAGTATTTT	CASSEASGGATDTQYF
many	TRBV5-1	TRBJ2-1	.	TGCGCCAGCAGGAGCGAGGGGAGCTCCTACAATGAGCAGTTCTTC	CASRSEGSSYNEQFF
.	TRBV19	TRBJ1-2	.	TGTGCCTCAGTCGGGGGGGTAGACGGCTACACCTTC	CASVGGVDGYTF
many	TRBV5-4	TRBJ2-2	.	TGTGCCAGCAGCCCAACTAGCTTCCCCGGGGAGCTGTTTTTT	CASSPTSFPGELFF
.	TRBV7-8	TRBJ2-7	.	TGTGCCAGCAGCTTAAGCCGATTTTTAGACGAGCAGTACTTC	CASSLSRFLDEQYF
.	TRBV12-3/TRBV12-4	TRBJ2-1	TRBD2	TGTGCCAGCAGTACCCTAAGCGGGGGGAACTCCTACAATGAGCAGTTCTTC	CASSTLSGGNSYNEQFF
.	TRBV29-1	TRBJ1-2	.	TGCAGCGTTATAAGCGCCCCCAACTATGGCTACACCTTC	CSVISAPNYGYTF
few	TRBV11-2	TRBJ2-1	.	TGTGCCAGCAGCTTATCGGGGGCCCGTGGTAATGAGCAGTTCTTC	CASSLSGARGNEQFF
.	TRBV20-1	TRBJ2-1	.	TGCAGTGCTAGAGATGTCAATTCCTACAATGAGCAGTTCTTC	CSARDVNSYNEQFF
.	TRBV7-2	TRBJ2-1	.	TGTGCCAGCAGCTTAGGGGGGGTGGACTACATATTGGGTCTATACAATGAGCAGTTCTTC	CASSLGGVDYILGLYNEQFF
.	TRBV27	TRBJ2-2	.	TGTGCCAGCAGATTAGGGGTTCCCGGGGAGCTGTTTTTT	CASRLGVPGELFF
few	TRBV7-9	TRBJ1-2	TRBD1	TGTGCCAGCAGCTTAGCGACAGGGGCTAACTATGGCTACACCTTC	CASSLATGANYGYTF
.	TRBV12-3/TRBV12-4	TRBJ2-2	TRBD1	TGTGCCAGCAGCCTACCGGGACAGATTAACACCGGGGAGCTGTTTTTT	CASSLPGQINTGELFF
.	TRBV4-1	TRBJ1-5	TRBD1	TGCGCCAGCAGCCAAGGACAGGGGTTTGATCAGCCCCAGCATTTT	CASSQGQGFDQPQHF
.	TRBV6-6	TRBJ2-1	.	TGTGCCAGCAGTAACCGACAGGCGAGTGTCAACAATGAGCAGTTCTTC	CASSNRQASVNNEQFF
.	TRBV11-2	TRBJ2-1	TRBD2	TGTGCCAGCAGCTTATTCGCGGGGGAAGACAATGAGCAGTTCTTC	CASSLFAGEDNEQFF
.	TRBV2	TRBJ2-2	TRBD2	TGTGCCAGCCATGGGACTAGCGGGGTGAACACCGGGGAGCTGTTTTTT	CASHGTSGVNTGELFF
few	TRBV12-3/TRBV12-4	TRBJ2-3	.	TGTGCCAGCGCCGGGACGGGGGGCAGGGGTACGCAGTATTTT	CASAGTGGRGTQYF
.	TRBV6-6	TRBJ1-1	.	TGTGCCAGCAGTTATCAGCCGGAGATGAACACTGAAGCTTTCTTT	CASSYQPEMNTEAFF
.	TRBV12-3/TRBV12-4	TRBJ1-2	.	TGTGCCAGCAGTTCAGGGTTATTAGGCTACACCTTC	CASSSGLLGYTF
many	TRBV7-6	TRBJ1-1	.	TGTGCCAGCAGCTTAGGCTTCGGGAACACTGAAGCTTTCTTT	CASSLGFGNTEAFF
.	TRBV11-2	TRBJ1-1	.	TGTGCCAGCAGCCCCTTCGTAAAGAACACTGAAGCTTTCTTT	CASSPFVKNTEAFF
.	TRBV13	TRBJ1-5	TRBD1	TGTGCCAGCAGCTCAGGACAGGGTGGGGGTCAGCCCCAGCATTTT	CASSSGQGGGQPQHF
.	TRBV28	TRBJ2-5	TRBD2	TGTGCCAGCAGTTTACCCTGGACTAGCGGGATTGGGCAAGAGACCCAGTACTTC	CASSLPWTSGIGQETQYF
few	TRBV19	TRBJ2-1	.	TGTGCCAGTAGCTTAGCGCTGGATAACAATGAGCAGTTCTTC	CASSLALDNNEQFF
.	TRBV6-1	TRBJ1-3	.	TGTGCCAGCAGTTTTGTGGACGGAAGTCTCTCTGGAAACACCATATATTTT	CASSFVDGSLSGNTIYF
few	TRBV6-5	TRBJ2-1	TRBD2	TGTGCCAGCAGTTACTCGAGCGGGGGGCTAGCGGCATACAATGAGCAGTTCTTC	CASSYSSGGLAAYNEQFF